Below are 19 T cell receptor beta chains sequenced from a single sample in a study of shared T cell receptors in the human thymus. The table came from immunoSEQ multiplex PCR; TCRdb's copy has only in-frame clones and leaves some out. The sample holds 650,000 to 950,000 clones, 75% to 90% seen once. This sample was also put to use in a study of human thymus T cells.

Sequenced input: thymocytes. These receptors were taken from a girl under two years old with a congenital heart defect.

This chain joins TRBV5-4 and TRBJ1-2, with D possibly TRBD1 on 6 matching bases. CDR3 length: 17 amino acids. The V gene's germline CDR1 is SGHNT and CDR2 YYREEE (reference sequence). V was shortened by 0 bases and J by 0 bases, with 15 bases between the two germline ends. CDR3 in amino acids: CASSLDTGKAPNYGYTF. The CDR3 DNA reads as TGTGCCAGCAGCTTGGATACAGGGAAGGCTCCTAACTATGGCTACACCTTC.

The chain employs TRBV15 and TRBJ2-7; the match to TRBD1 covers 9 bases. CDR1 and CDR2 (germline): LNHNV, YYDKDF (reference sequence). V lost 2 bases, J lost 7 bases, and 21 bases stayed unmatched. The CDR3 contains 19 residues. Here the CDR3 reads CATSRPGPQRGTGWQEQYF. CDR3 coding DNA: TGTGCCACCAGCAGACCCGGTCCCCAAAGGGGGACAGGGTGGCAAGAGCAGTACTTC.

This clone was found once. The V call is TRBV2, the J call TRBJ1-6; the match to TRBD1 covers 7 bases. Per germline, CDR1 SNHLY and CDR2 FYNNEI. There are 14 residues in the CDR3. V was pared by 4 bases and J by 7 bases, with 4 bases of the junction left unmatched. The CDR3 protein is CASSVDRENSPLHF. CDR3 nucleotides: TGTGCCAGCAGTGTAGACAGGGAGAATTCACCCCTCCACTTT. The complete variable domain, with remaining parts taken from reference TRBV2 and TRBJ1-6, reads EPEVTQTPSHQVTQMGQEVILRCVPISNHLYFYWYRQILGQKVEFLVSFYNNEISEKSEIFDDQFSVERPDGSNFTLKIRSTKLEDSAMYFCASSVDRENSPLHFGNGTRLTVT.

The J gene is TRBJ2-7, the V gene TRBV7-2, with 8 bases lining up with TRBD1. There are 15 residues in the CDR3. Germline-derived CDR1 and CDR2 are SGHTA and FQGNSA. The junction had 7 bases not matched to a gene; V was cut back by 5 bases and J by 1 base. CDR3: CASSKIGTGSYEQYF. The CDR3 DNA follows: TGTGCCAGCAGCAAAATCGGGACAGGATCCTACGAGCAGTACTTC.

The V call is TRBV11-2, the J call TRBJ1-2; no firm D call. The CDR3 length is 14 residues. V lost 2 bases and J 1 base, leaving 8 bases between the germline ends. The germline gives CDR1 SGHAT, CDR2 FQNNGV. The CDR3 is CASSLRGSNYGYTF. In DNA form, the CDR3 reads TGTGCCAGCAGCTTACGAGGCAGTAACTATGGCTACACCTTC.

This clone has a handful of counts. The chain carries TRBV7-2 and TRBJ2-1; TRBD2 matches at 12 bases. CDR3 length equals 15 residues. V lost 5 bases and J lost 4; bases outside the gene matches: 3. Germline V gives CDR1 SGHTA, CDR2 FQGNSA. In DNA, the CDR3 is TGTGCCAGCAGCCCTCTAGCGGGGGGGTACAATGAGCAGTTCTTC. Its translation: CASSPLAGGYNEQFF. Based on the CDR3 plus reference TRBV7-2 and TRBJ2-1, the full variable domain is GAGVSQSPSNKVTEKGKDVELRCDPISGHTALYWYRQSLGQGLEFLIYFQGNSAPDKSGLPSDRFSAERTGGSVSTLTIQRTQQEDSAVYLCASSPLAGGYNEQFFGPGTRLTVL.

The chain is built from TRBV27 and TRBJ2-3; 11 positions agree with TRBD2. The junction had 22 bases not matched to a gene; V was cut back by 3 bases and J by 14 bases. Germline CDR1 and CDR2: MNHEY and SMNVEV (reference sequence). This CDR3 contains 18 residues. The CDR3 loop reads CASSFYKLLAGGTQRWYF. Here the CDR3 DNA reads TGTGCCAGCAGTTTTTATAAGCTGCTAGCGGGGGGAACGCAACGGTGGTATTTT.

The gene calls are TRBV5-6 and TRBJ2-2, with TRBD1 matching 9 bases. This CDR3 is built from 18 residues. V lost 4 bases and J lost 5; bases outside the gene matches: 15. Germline V gene lookup returns CDR1 SGHDT and CDR2 YYEEEE. CDR3 loop: CASSLSPLQGAGTGELFF. The CDR3 bases are TGTGCCAGCAGCCTCTCACCCCTACAGGGGGCGGGGACCGGGGAGCTGTTTTTT. Complete variable domain (other parts from reference TRBV5-6 and TRBJ2-2): DAGVTQSPTHLIKTRGQQVTLRCSPKSGHDTVSWYQQALGQGPQFIFQYYEEEERQRGNFPDRFSGHQFPNYSSELNVNALLLGDSALYLCASSLSPLQGAGTGELFFGEGSRLTVL.

Worth noting for this clone: This same CDR3 is encoded by further DNA sequences in the sample. The genes are TRBV5-1 and TRBJ1-3; the D is unclear. This CDR3 has 15 residues. V was pared by 0 bases and J by 0 bases, with 7 bases between. In germline, CDR1 is SGHRS, CDR2 YFSETQ. In DNA, the CDR3 is TGCGCCAGCAGCTTGGTACCTAGCTCTGGAAACACCATATATTTT. Translating it yields CASSLVPSSGNTIYF.

This sequence joins TRBV4-3 and TRBJ1-2; perhaps TRBD1 as D (5 bases). Trimming took 1 base from V and 9 from J, leaving 12 bases between them. This CDR3 has 13 residues. Germline V gives CDR1 LGHNA, CDR2 YSLEER. CDR3 sequence reads: CASSQGATGRYTF. The CDR3 DNA reads TGCGCCAGCAGCCAAGGGGCTACAGGACGCTACACCTTC.

This clone was seen more than once but under ten times. The chain uses TRBV5-1 and TRBJ2-7, with TRBD2 matching over 7 bases. CDR3 length: 16 residues. V dropped 4 bases and J dropped 0; count of bases not matched to a gene: 10. Per germline, CDR1 SGHRS and CDR2 YFSETQ. In DNA form, the CDR3 reads TGCGCCAGCAGCCCCGGGGGGTGGACTGACTCCTACGAGCAGTACTTC. This gives the protein CASSPGGWTDSYEQYF.

This clone was observed a few times. The gene calls are TRBV18 and TRBJ1-2, with 7 positions matching TRBD1. Per the germline V gene, CDR1 is KGHSH and CDR2 is LQKENI. V gave up 3 bases and J gave up 7 bases; unmatched junction bases: 20. This CDR3 comprises 18 residues. The CDR3 nucleotides read TGTGCCAGCTCACCTCCCCCGACGGTGGAGGGGGCCTCTACTGGCTACACCTTC. Protein product: CASSPPPTVEGASTGYTF.

This rearrangement joins TRBV5-1 to TRBJ1-3; D is undetermined. The V end was cut by 0 bases, the J end by 0 bases, with 10 bases between. CDR3 length equals 16 residues. CDR1 is SGHRS, CDR2 YFSETQ, per germline. Written as DNA, the CDR3 is TGCGCCAGCAGCTTGGGGCAGGCGCCCTCTGGAAACACCATATATTTT. Its protein is CASSLGQAPSGNTIYF.

V is TRBV21-1 and J is TRBJ1-2; the table names TRBD1, a call not compared with the DNA. TRBV21-1 is recorded as a pseudogene. This CDR3 contains 17 residues. CDR3 amino acids: CASSLRVCRQGPYGYTF. The CDR3 nucleotides read TGTGCCAGCTCCCTAAGGGTTTGTCGACAGGGGCCCTATGGCTACACCTTC.

The CDR3 region is CASSPQGRTLGKQFF. The CDR3 DNA follows: TGCGCCAGCAGCCCCCAGGGGCGGACCCTCGGGAAGCAGTTCTTC. The V gene is TRBV5-1, the J gene TRBJ2-1; D possibly corresponds to TRBD1 (6 bases). With 4 bases removed from V and 11 bases from J, the gap between germline ends came to 22 bases. CDR3 length: 15 residues. Per the germline V gene, CDR1 is SGHRS and CDR2 is YFSETQ.

This clone was detected a few times. The rearrangement joins TRBV4-1 to TRBJ1-4; D gene ambiguous. CDR1 and CDR2 from the germline V gene are MGHRA and YSYEKL. The CDR3 spans 13 residues. V dropped 4 bases and J dropped 6 bases, with 9 bases sitting between them. In DNA, the CDR3 is TGCGCCAGCAGCCTTGGCCATTATGAAAAACTGTTTTTT. Amino acid sequence: CASSLGHYEKLFF.

The chain recombines TRBV5-4 with TRBJ1-1; weak D call: TRBD1 (6 bases). This CDR3 has 14 residues. Germline values: CDR1 SGHNT, CDR2 YYREEE (reference sequence). V was pared by 0 bases and J by 11 bases, with 17 bases between. The CDR3 region is CASSLEFNGTGAFF. The CDR3 DNA reads as TGTGCCAGCAGCTTGGAGTTTAATGGAACAGGGGCTTTCTTT.

The chain combines TRBV5-1 with TRBJ2-2, with D maybe TRBD1 (6 bases). V gave up 4 bases and J gave up 4 bases, with 20 bases separating them. The CDR3 runs to 17 residues. Germline CDR1 and CDR2: SGHRS and YFSETQ. This CDR3 reads CASSQYTGIEITGELFF. In DNA, the CDR3 is TGCGCCAGCAGCCAATATACAGGGATCGAAATCACCGGGGAGCTGTTTTTT.

The V call is TRBV28, the J call TRBJ2-5, with 14 positions matching TRBD2. The germline V gene has CDR1 MDHEN and CDR2 SYDVKM. There are 15 residues in the CDR3. The J segment lost 5 bases and the V segment lost 7 bases, leaving 6 bases of the junction unmatched. The CDR3 DNA follows: TGTGCCAGCACTGGGACTAGCGGGGGCATGGAGACCCAGTACTTC. Its protein product is CASTGTSGGMETQYF.